Listed here are 20 T cell receptor beta chains from one sample, sequenced in a study of shared clonotypes between healthy human individuals. Clones were read by immunoSEQ multiplex PCR, and TCRdb kept only the in-frame ones, dropping some. This table has some 2,500,000 clones, 85% to 95% appearing once. Sequencing used naive CD4+ T cells from PBMCs. Subset indicated: CD45RA+ positively selected. The receptors here all came from a man aged 18 to 29 in good health. Some clones in this sample may be carry-over from other donors' samples.

The rearrangement uses TRBV28 and TRBJ1-2; D not resolved. Trimming shortened V by 4 bases and J by 8 bases, and 23 bases separated the two germline ends. Germline CDR1 and CDR2: MDHEN and SYDVKM. The CDR3 is 16 residues long. The CDR3 bases are TGTGCCAGCAGTTCTTCACTTGACGGCCTCCGGGGAGGCTACACCTTC. Its translation is CASSSSLDGLRGGYTF.

The J gene is TRBJ2-1, the V gene TRBV5-1; 7 bases line up with TRBD2. The V and J ends lost 4 bases and 6 bases, in that order; junction bases with no gene match: 13. The CDR3 loop spans 16 amino acids. CDR1 and CDR2 from the germline V gene are SGHRS and YFSETQ. The CDR3 is CASSPRPGGHSNEQFF. DNA for the CDR3: TGCGCCAGCAGCCCTCGACCGGGAGGCCACTCCAATGAGCAGTTCTTC.

This clone was seen only a few times. The chain has TRBV19 and TRBJ1-5, with unresolved D. From germline, CDR1 is LNHDA and CDR2 SQIVND (reference sequence). Trimming removed 7 bases at V and 3 bases at J, with 10 bases between. The CDR3 totals 13 residues. CDR3 protein: CASIGQFNQPQHF. The DNA for the CDR3 is TGTGCCAGTATAGGTCAGTTCAATCAGCCCCAGCATTTT.

The chain has TRBV4-2 and TRBJ2-7; unclear D gene. V was clipped by 4 bases and J by 0 bases, with 7 bases between them. CDR1 LGHNA and CDR2 YNFKEQ come from the germline V gene. The CDR3 contains 13 residues. The CDR3 nucleotides read TGTGCCAGCAGCCGATCACTCTCCTACGAGCAGTACTTC. Translation: CASSRSLSYEQYF.

The count of this clone is one. The rearrangement uses TRBV6-1 and TRBJ2-1; TRBD1 matches 7 bases. Trimming at V came to 6 bases and at J to 8 bases, leaving 1 base not matched to a gene. Per the germline V gene, CDR1 is MNHNS and CDR2 is SASEGT. The CDR3 runs 11 residues. CDR3 bases: TGTGCCAGCAGAAGGGGGCATGAGCAGTTCTTC. Its translation: CASRRGHEQFF.

The chain recombines TRBV2 with TRBJ2-3; D is uncertain. CDR1 and CDR2 from the germline V gene are SNHLY and FYNNEI. V was pared by 8 bases and J by 4 bases, with 10 bases between. There are 12 residues in the CDR3. CDR3 in amino acids: CASRPDSDTQYF. CDR3 in DNA: TGTGCCAGCCGACCGGATTCAGATACGCAGTATTTT.

The rearrangement links TRBV11-2 to TRBJ1-1, with D maybe TRBD1 (5 bases). This CDR3 comprises 15 residues. Per germline, CDR1 SGHAT and CDR2 FQNNGV. The ends were cut back, 2 bases at V and 0 bases at J, with 10 bases in the middle. CDR3 amino acids: CASSLPGPLNTEAFF. The CDR3 DNA reads as TGTGCCAGCAGCTTACCGGGACCCTTGAACACTGAAGCTTTCTTT. The full variable domain, its missing parts supplied by reference TRBV11-2 and TRBJ1-1, is EAGVAQSPRYKIIEKRQSVAFWCNPISGHATLYWYQQILGQGPKLLIQFQNNGVVDDSQLPKDRFSAERLKGVDSTLKIQPAKLEDSAVYLCASSLPGPLNTEAFFGQGTRLTVV.

The genes are TRBV6-1 and TRBJ2-1; no firm D call. This CDR3 region has 13 residues. Germline CDR1 and CDR2: MNHNS and SASEGT. Trimming cost V 6 bases and J 4 bases, with 10 bases left between them. The CDR3: CASRIRAYNEQFF. DNA of the CDR3: TGTGCCAGCAGGATCCGGGCTTACAATGAGCAGTTCTTC.

The V and J genes are TRBV19 and TRBJ2-7; 10 bases align to TRBD1. The V gene end was trimmed by 7 bases and the J gene end by 4 bases; junction bases not matched to a gene: 7. Germline loops: CDR1 LNHDA, CDR2 SQIVND (reference sequence). The CDR3 loop spans 14 amino acids. The CDR3, as DNA: TGTGCCAGTAACCCCCGGGGACAGGGGTACGAGCAGTACTTC. Residues: CASNPRGQGYEQYF.

V usage is TRBV5-1 and J usage is TRBJ2-7, with D unclear. The V end was cut by 4 bases, the J end by 0 bases, with 11 bases between. The CDR3 totals 14 residues. The germline CDR1 and CDR2 sequences are SGHRS and YFSETQ. The CDR3 DNA reads as TGCGCCAGCAGCCCGGGCCATGGCTCCTACGAGCAGTACTTC. It specifies CASSPGHGSYEQYF.

The CDR3 DNA reads as TGTGCCAGCAGCCAAGGACAGAGTCTCTCCTACAATGAGCAGTTCTTC. Translation gives CASSQGQSLSYNEQFF. V gene TRBV11-3 combines with J gene TRBJ2-1, with a tentative D call TRBD1 (6 bases). Trimming took off 5 bases at V and 0 bases at J, with 14 bases between the two ends. Looked up from germline, CDR1 is SGHNT and CDR2 is YENEEA. The length of the CDR3 is 16 residues.

J is TRBJ2-7 and V is TRBV11-2, with TRBD1 as a possible D gene (7 bases). The CDR3 is 16 amino acids. Germline assignment: CDR1 SGHAT and CDR2 FQNNGV. The V end was cut by 4 bases, the J end by 5 bases, with 21 bases between. The CDR3 spells CASSSGTTGRIHEQYF. The CDR3 DNA is TGTGCCAGCAGCTCCGGGACGACAGGGAGGATCCACGAGCAGTACTTC.

The rearrangement uses TRBV5-5 and TRBJ2-2; the D is unclear. CDR3 length: 15 residues. Germline V gene lookup returns CDR1 SGHKS and CDR2 YYEKEE (reference sequence). Trimming left V 2 bases short and J 2 bases short, with 10 bases between. CDR3 residues: CASSLQPVNTGELFF. The CDR3 region has the DNA TGTGCCAGCAGCTTACAGCCAGTCAACACCGGGGAGCTGTTTTTT.

The chain carries TRBV7-8 and TRBJ2-7; D might be TRBD1 (6 bases). Trimming removed 1 base at V and 5 bases at J, with 12 bases between. The germline V gene has CDR1 SGHVS and CDR2 FQNEAQ. CDR3 length: 14 residues. CDR3 residues: CASSLGDKAHEQYF. CDR3 bases: TGTGCCAGCAGCTTAGGGGACAAAGCCCACGAGCAGTACTTC.

The chain has TRBV7-9 and TRBJ1-4; possible D gene TRBD1, 6 bases. This CDR3 contains 16 residues. Trimming stripped 5 bases from V and 7 bases from J, with 20 bases between. Germline V gives CDR1 SEHNR, CDR2 FQNEAQ (reference sequence). CDR3 nucleotides: TGTGCCAGCAGCCGACCGATGGGGGCAGGTGGTGAAAAACTGTTTTTT. Protein: CASSRPMGAGGEKLFF.

V usage is TRBV18 and J usage is TRBJ2-3, with TRBD2 identical over 8 bases. The CDR3 runs 17 residues. CDR1 KGHSH and CDR2 LQKENI come from the germline V gene. The V gene end was trimmed by 0 bases and the J gene end by 0 bases; junction bases not matched to a gene: 5. The CDR3 reads CASSPPGLGTSTDTQYF. The CDR3 region has the DNA TGTGCCAGCTCACCACCGGGACTAGGGACGAGCACAGATACGCAGTATTTT. Based on the CDR3 plus reference TRBV18 and TRBJ2-3, the full variable domain is NAGVMQNPRHLVRRRGQEARLRCSPMKGHSHVYWYRQLPEEGLKFMVYLQKENIIDESGMPKERFSAEFPKEGPSILRIQQVVRGDSAAYFCASSPPGLGTSTDTQYFGPGTRLTVL.

This clone came up once. The genes are TRBV9 and TRBJ1-4; the D is unclear. CDR1 is SGDLS and CDR2 is YYNGEE in the germline V gene. The length of the CDR3 is 13 residues. Trimming cost V 0 bases and J 5 bases, with 5 bases left between them. This chain's CDR3 is CASSVGQNEKLFF. The CDR3 DNA follows: TGTGCCAGCAGCGTAGGACAAAATGAAAAACTGTTTTTT.

This sequence joins TRBV6-6 and TRBJ1-2; 10 nucleotides match TRBD1. V trimming: 6 bases; J trimming: 4 bases; junction bases outside the gene matches: 8. CDR3 length: 15 residues. Germline assignment: CDR1 MNHNY and CDR2 SVGAGI (reference sequence). CDR3 region: CASRSGQGVSYGYTF. The DNA of the CDR3 is TGTGCCAGCAGATCCGGACAGGGGGTTTCCTATGGCTACACCTTC.

The chain employs TRBV18 and TRBJ2-7; D not resolved. Trimming left V 0 bases short and J 2 bases short, with 11 bases between. CDR3 length: 15 residues. The V gene's germline CDR1 is KGHSH and CDR2 LQKENI. Here the CDR3 reads CASSPPVYEAYEQYF. CDR3 nucleotides: TGTGCCAGCTCACCACCGGTCTATGAGGCCTACGAGCAGTACTTC. Using reference TRBV18 and TRBJ2-7 for the parts outside the CDR3, the full variable domain is NAGVMQNPRHLVRRRGQEARLRCSPMKGHSHVYWYRQLPEEGLKFMVYLQKENIIDESGMPKERFSAEFPKEGPSILRIQQVVRGDSAAYFCASSPPVYEAYEQYFGPGTRLTVT.

This CDR3 reads CASSTANPGQGAQPQHF. CDR3 nucleotide sequence: TGTGCCAGTAGTACCGCCAACCCGGGACAGGGGGCTCAGCCCCAGCATTTT. V usage is TRBV19 and J usage is TRBJ1-5; 12 nucleotides match TRBD1. V shed 4 bases and J 6 bases; nucleotides not matched to a gene: 10. CDR1 LNHDA and CDR2 SQIVND come from the germline V gene (reference sequence). CDR3 length: 17 amino acids. The variable domain in full, completed from reference TRBV19 and TRBJ1-5, reads DGGITQSPKYLFRKEGQNVTLSCEQNLNHDAMYWYRQDPGQGLRLIYYSQIVNDFQKGDIAEGYSVSREKKESFPLTVTSAQKNPTAFYLCASSTANPGQGAQPQHFGDGTRLSIL.